This T cell receptor beta chain was obtained from a study of blood T cell repertoires in COVID-19 (TCRdb year 2020). For context, the study as a whole: Samples covering the acute and convalescent phases of COVID-19 were provided by collaborators in the United States, Italy and Spain. The repertoires were made available in a free public database intended to serve as a resource for research on the immune response to SARS-CoV-2. The samples were drawn from two sources: the first 160 participants of the ongoing ImmuneRACE study, and 1,254 subjects contributed by 6 global collaborators. The material from the prospective study consisted of cDNA or gDNA derived from T cells, B-cell-depleted T cells, or PBMCs. Sample metadata almost always included a de-identified subject ID, COVID-19 status, age in years and sex. Where HLA class I and class II types were available, the types were taken from metadata supplied by the sample provider, not from assay-based typing. Deeply sampled blood TCRbeta repertoires from subjects exposed to, actively infected with, or recovered from COVID-19 were included in the dataset. Study-level results and caveats: How much clinical and demographic metadata was included differed by source and by participant, and the metadata was provided uncurated.

The immunoSEQ Assay, a bias-controlled multiplex PCR, was used to amplify TCRbeta CDR3 regions from genomic DNA. The paper's data handling went like this. Within the assay, amplification of reference gene primers was used to estimate how many nucleated cells each sample contained. Sequence reads were collapsed and filtered to measure the absolute abundance of every unique TCRbeta CDR3 rearrangement. For each sample, productive Simpson clonality was calculated as the square root of Simpson's diversity index over productive rearrangements. Here the immuneACCESS table is served through TCRdb, limited to in-frame sequences with V and J called. Missing clones are a known gap in these copies; in checked studies unresolved V genes cover under half, and the rest lacks a known reason. That table is the source of V, J and clone size, and D and trimming were worked out from the DNA. Within this sample are 110,000 or so clones, with 80% to 90% of them counted one time only. The leading ten clones occupy 3.4% of the sample.

Collaborating institutions collected whole blood in K2EDTA tubes following their own protocols. For TCRbeta analysis, collaborator samples were shipped as frozen whole blood, as isolated PBMCs, or as DNA extracted from either sample type. The germline V and J ends show losses of 6 bases and 5 bases respectively, and no gene match explains 13 bases of the junction. Taken from cysteine to phenylalanine, the CDR3 has 15 residues. The read is trimmed to its CDR3 DNA, 45 bases read in frame from base 1. The CDR1 and CDR2 encoded by the germline V gene are SNHLY and FYNNEI. In regard to this clone: This clone's antigen is unknown. Per-base qualities were not stored, and no clone one base away is much larger.

The chain uses TRBV2 and TRBJ2-7; 7 bases in the junction line up with TRBD2. Sample: peripheral blood. This receptor was taken from a man in his forties or fifties with acute or convalescent COVID-19. The nucleotides read TGTGCCAGCAGCGTGACCGGGACTACTGGCGACGAGCAGTACTTC. Its amino acids are CASSVTGTTGDEQYF.